The T cell receptor (beta chain) under discussion was sequenced for a study of T cells in Graves' hyperthyroidism and ophthalmopathy. Study-level results: Most clonotypes expanded in the thyroid (above 0.001) were also present in blood.

TCR beta CDR3 regions were amplified from RNA. An initial round of RT-PCR targeting the TCR CDR3 relied on the HTBI primer set. TCRdb recomputed calls from the multiplex PCR reads with MiXCR, one row per CDR3 protein. The sample records fewer than 850,000 distinct CDR3 sequences, about 18% being singletons. Graves' hyperthyroidism showing no ophthalmopathy progression within 18 months was considered stable. This clonotype occurred once. Its antigen is undetermined. The CDR3 does not close with the conserved phenylalanine or tryptophan, likely indicating a read error. The clonotype originates from a man aged 50-59 years with Graves' hyperthyroidism. Sequencing was done on a sample of blood.

The CDR3, as DNA: TGTGCCAGATTGGGACAGGGGGTATCCTACGAGCAGTACTTA. This codes for CARLGQGVSYEQYL. This chain links TRBV28 with TRBJ2-7; 11 bases map to TRBD1. With 9 bases clipped from V and 1 base from J, the junction kept 5 bases outside the gene matches. Germline-derived CDR1 and CDR2 are MDHEN and SYDVKM. This CDR3 is 14 amino acids long.